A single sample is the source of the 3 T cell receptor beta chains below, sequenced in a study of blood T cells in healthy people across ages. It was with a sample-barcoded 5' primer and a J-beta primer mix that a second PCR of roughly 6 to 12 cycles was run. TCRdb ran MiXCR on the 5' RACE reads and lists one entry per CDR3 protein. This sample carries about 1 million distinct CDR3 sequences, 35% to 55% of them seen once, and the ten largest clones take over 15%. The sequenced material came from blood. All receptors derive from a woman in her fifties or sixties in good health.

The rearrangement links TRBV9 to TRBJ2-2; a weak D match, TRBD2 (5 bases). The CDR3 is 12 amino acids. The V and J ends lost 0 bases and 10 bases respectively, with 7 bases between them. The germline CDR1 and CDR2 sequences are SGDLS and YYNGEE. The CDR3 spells CASSVEREELFF. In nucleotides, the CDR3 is TGTGCCAGCAGCGTAGAACGGGAGGAGCTGTTTTTT.

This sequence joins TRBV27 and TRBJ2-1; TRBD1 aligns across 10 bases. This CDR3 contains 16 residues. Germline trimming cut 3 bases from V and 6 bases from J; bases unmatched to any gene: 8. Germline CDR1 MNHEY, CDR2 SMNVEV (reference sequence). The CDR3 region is CASSFRRGQGINEQFF. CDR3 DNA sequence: TGTGCCAGCAGTTTTAGGCGGGGACAGGGGATCAATGAGCAGTTCTTC.

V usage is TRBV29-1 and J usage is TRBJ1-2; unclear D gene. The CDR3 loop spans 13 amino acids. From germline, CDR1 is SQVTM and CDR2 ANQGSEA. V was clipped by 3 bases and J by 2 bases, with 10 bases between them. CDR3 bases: TGCAGCGTTGAGAGCCCGGGGAACTATGGCTACACCTTC. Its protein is CSVESPGNYGYTF.